The 21 T cell receptor beta chains below come from one sample, sequenced in a study of blood T cell repertoires in COVID-19. This table comes from immunoSEQ multiplex PCR, and its TCRdb copy is limited to in-frame clones, with some not included. Here the sample spans fewer than 500,000 clones, around 89% being singletons. The specimen sequenced was PBMCs or T cells enriched from blood (not recorded which). These receptors all come from a woman younger than 45 with acute COVID-19.

The chain joins TRBV18 to TRBJ2-4; D is unclear. CDR3 length: 14 residues. Looked up from germline, CDR1 is KGHSH and CDR2 is LQKENI. Trimming removed 1 base at V and 0 bases at J, with 4 bases between. CDR3 bases: TGTGCCAGCTCACCACAGCTAGCCAAAAACATTCAGTACTTC. Translated: CASSPQLAKNIQYF.

The CDR3 is CASSLGWGGMNTEAFF. The CDR3 coding sequence is TGTGCCAGCAGCTTAGGATGGGGGGGAATGAACACTGAAGCTTTCTTT. The chain has TRBV7-6 and TRBJ1-1; maybe TRBD1 (5 bases). Trimming shortened V by 1 base and J by 0 bases, and 12 bases separated the two germline ends. Germline loops: CDR1 SGHVS, CDR2 FNYEAQ. The CDR3 consists of 16 residues.

This chain joins TRBV6-6 and TRBJ1-3; 9 positions match TRBD1. This CDR3 comprises 15 residues. J gave up 0 bases and V 10 bases, and 7 bases lay outside the gene matches. Germline assignment: CDR1 MNHNY and CDR2 SVGAGI (reference sequence). In DNA, the CDR3 is TGTGCCACCCGGACAGGGGATCCCTCTGGAAACACCATATATTTT. Translation gives CATRTGDPSGNTIYF.

The chain links TRBV28 to TRBJ1-5; no clear D. Trimming cost V 1 base and J 2 bases, with 9 bases left between them. From germline, CDR1 is MDHEN and CDR2 SYDVKM. CDR3 length equals 15 residues. CDR3 coding DNA: TGTGCCAGCAGTTTATCCGGGTTCGGCAATCAGCCCCAGCATTTT. It specifies CASSLSGFGNQPQHF.

This rearrangement joins TRBV6-5 to TRBJ1-5; D is unclear. The CDR3 runs 15 residues. V lost 2 bases, J lost 0 bases, and 8 bases lay in between. The germline V gene encodes CDR1 MNHEY and CDR2 SVGAGI. CDR3 amino acids: CASSYAANSNQPQHF. CDR3 coding DNA: TGTGCCAGCAGTTACGCGGCAAATAGCAATCAGCCCCAGCATTTT.

The rearrangement uses TRBV28 and TRBJ1-4, with 8 bases matching TRBD1. Germline assignment: CDR1 MDHEN and CDR2 SYDVKM. The CDR3 spans 17 residues. Trimming removed 6 bases from V and 0 bases from J; junction bases left unmatched: 9. CDR3 DNA: TGTGCCAGCAGCCGGACAGGGAGGCGGGCAACTAATGAAAAACTGTTTTTT. Encoded protein: CASSRTGRRATNEKLFF.

The rearrangement joins TRBV5-1 to TRBJ2-7, with 8 bases matching TRBD2. CDR1 is SGHRS and CDR2 is YFSETQ in the germline V gene. CDR3 length: 17 residues. J was trimmed by 1 base and V by 1 base; bases with no gene match: 10. In DNA, the CDR3 is TGCGCCAGCAGCTTGAGGCCCTCGGGGGGGGCTTCCTACGAGCAGTACTTC. Encoded protein: CASSLRPSGGASYEQYF.

V usage is TRBV6-2 or TRBV6-3 and J usage is TRBJ1-2, with a weak D call TRBD1 (6 bases). Germline lookup yields CDR1 MNHEY and CDR2 SVGEGT. Trimming took 5 bases from V and 8 from J, leaving 18 bases between them. The CDR3 covers 14 residues. CDR3 region: CASSQAGGLGGYTF. CDR3 sequence (DNA): TGTGCCAGCAGTCAAGCCGGGGGGCTTGGGGGCTACACCTTC.

Only one count was recorded for this clone. The chain employs TRBV19 and TRBJ1-1; TRBD1 matches 8 bases. The germline V gene has CDR1 LNHDA and CDR2 SQIVND (reference sequence). J gave up 1 base and V 4 bases, and 5 bases lay outside the gene matches. The CDR3 contains 15 residues. The chain's CDR3 is CASSKGQGANTEAFF. The CDR3 DNA reads as TGTGCCAGTAGTAAGGGGCAGGGGGCGAACACTGAAGCTTTCTTT.

This chain connects TRBV9 to TRBJ2-2; a possible D gene is TRBD2 (5 bases). This CDR3 has 16 amino acids. Trimming took off 0 bases at V and 10 bases at J, with 19 bases between the two ends. Germline V CDR1 and CDR2: SGDLS, YYNGEE. The CDR3 nucleotides are TGTGCCAGCAGCGTAGAGGACCCCGTGAGGGAAGTGGAGCTGTTTTTT. It translates to CASSVEDPVREVELFF.

Worth noting for this clone: The sample holds other DNA sequences that translate to the same CDR3. The V and J genes are TRBV5-1 and TRBJ2-3; 7 bases map to TRBD2. The V and J ends lost 4 bases and 1 base, in that order; junction bases with no gene match: 6. The CDR3 spans 15 residues. Germline V gives CDR1 SGHRS, CDR2 YFSETQ. In DNA form, the CDR3 reads TGCGCCAGCAGCCCCCCAAGCGGGGGCACAGATACGCAGTATTTT. Amino acids: CASSPPSGGTDTQYF.

The chain employs TRBV5-8 and TRBJ2-6; D is perhaps TRBD1 (6 bases). Trimming shortened V by 3 bases and J by 2 bases, and 9 bases separated the two germline ends. Germline CDR1 reads SGHTS; CDR2 reads YDEGEE. There are 15 residues in the CDR3. Here the CDR3 reads CASSSWTAGANVLTF. Written as DNA, the CDR3 is TGTGCCAGCAGCTCATGGACAGCTGGGGCCAACGTCCTGACTTTC. The variable domain in full, with the rest retrieved from reference TRBV5-8 and TRBJ2-6, is EAGVTQSPTHLIKTRGQQATLRCSPISGHTSVYWYQQALGLGLQFLLWYDEGEERNRGNFPPRFSGRQFPNYSSELNVNALELEDSALYLCASSSWTAGANVLTFGAGSRLTVL.

The chain uses TRBV9 and TRBJ1-2; D uncertain. CDR1 SGDLS and CDR2 YYNGEE come from the germline V gene. Trimming removed 4 bases at V and 4 bases at J, with 11 bases between. CDR3 size: 13 residues. The CDR3 region is CASSPHTPYGYTF. DNA of the CDR3: TGTGCCAGCAGCCCCCACACCCCCTATGGCTACACCTTC. Together with reference TRBV9 and TRBJ1-2, the CDR3 gives the full variable domain: DSGVTQTPKHLITATGQRVTLRCSPRSGDLSVYWYQQSLDQGLQFLIQYYNGEERAKGNILERFSAQQFPDLHSELNLSSLELGDSALYFCASSPHTPYGYTFGSGTRLTVV.

This clone appeared a few times. This chain joins TRBV18 and TRBJ1-2; D is perhaps TRBD1 (5 bases). CDR1 and CDR2 from the germline V gene are KGHSH and LQKENI. The ends were cut back, 3 bases at V and 2 bases at J, with 16 bases in the middle. This CDR3 is 16 amino acids long. The CDR3 region has the DNA TGTGCCAGCTCACCGGGACTTAGGTCCTCCAACTATGGCTACACCTTC. Its translation is CASSPGLRSSNYGYTF.

The chain combines TRBV7-9 with TRBJ1-4, with 9 nucleotides matching TRBD1. J was trimmed by 7 bases and V by 3 bases; bases with no gene match: 9. CDR3 length: 16 residues. Germline lookup yields CDR1 SEHNR and CDR2 FQNEAQ (reference sequence). CDR3 region: CASSFGQGSAGEKLFF. CDR3 bases: TGTGCCAGCAGCTTCGGACAGGGGTCCGCCGGTGAAAAACTGTTTTTT.

The rearrangement links TRBV5-1 to TRBJ2-7; a weak D match, TRBD2 (6 bases). The CDR3 is 15 amino acids. Trimming left V 4 bases short and J 2 bases short, with 16 bases between. Looked up from germline, CDR1 is SGHRS and CDR2 is YFSETQ. In DNA, the CDR3 is TGCGCCAGCAGCGCCTCCGGGACGGGAGCCTACGAGCAGTACTTC. Protein sequence: CASSASGTGAYEQYF.

The V and J genes are TRBV5-1 and TRBJ1-2; 8 bases map to TRBD1. Germline assignment: CDR1 SGHRS and CDR2 YFSETQ. The V segment lost 4 bases and the J segment 3 bases; nucleotides outside the gene matches: 5. This CDR3 spans 14 amino acids. Written as DNA, the CDR3 is TGCGCCAGCAGCGCGGACAGGGAGTACTATGGCTACACCTTC. It encodes CASSADREYYGYTF.

The genes are TRBV2 and TRBJ1-1; unclear D gene. V was cut by 3 bases and J by 3 bases, with 5 bases left in between. The CDR3 sequence is 12 residues long. Germline V gene data show CDR1 as SNHLY and CDR2 as FYNNEI. As DNA, the CDR3 is TGTGCCAGCAGTGATATTGACACTGAAGCTTTCTTT. Translated: CASSDIDTEAFF.

J is TRBJ1-2 and V is TRBV7-9, with 8 bases fitting TRBD1. In germline, CDR1 is SEHNR, CDR2 FQNEAQ (reference sequence). Losses at the gene ends were 4 bases for V and 8 bases for J; bases not matched to a gene: 6. The CDR3 spans 13 residues. DNA of the CDR3: TGTGCCAGCAGCTCCCGGACAGGGAGAGGCTACACCTTC. It translates to CASSSRTGRGYTF.

The chain recombines TRBV24-1 with TRBJ2-2, with D perhaps matching TRBD1 (7 bases). The CDR3 sequence is 13 residues long. V was clipped by 8 bases and J by 6 bases, with 12 bases between them. The germline gives CDR1 KGHDR, CDR2 SFDVKD. The CDR3 nucleotides are TGTGCCACCAAGGAGGGGGCGTCCGGGGAGCTGTTTTTT. Translation gives CATKEGASGELFF.

This clone was picked up one time. The genes are TRBV5-6 and TRBJ1-6; 8 positions match TRBD1. The junction had 3 bases not matched to a gene; V was cut back by 4 bases and J by 0 bases. The CDR3 consists of 16 residues. Germline loops: CDR1 SGHDT, CDR2 YYEEEE. The CDR3 sequence: CASSQGAGSYNSPLHF. The CDR3 nucleotides read TGTGCCAGCAGCCAGGGGGCTGGCTCCTATAATTCACCCCTCCACTTT.